These 28 T cell receptor beta chains were sequenced from one sample in a study of blood T cell repertoires in COVID-19. Libraries were prepared by immunoSEQ multiplex PCR; TCRdb keeps only in-frame clonotypes and omits some of them. The data contain roughly 110,000 clones, roughly 90% of them seen just once; the ten biggest clones take up 4.9%. The material sequenced was peripheral blood. These receptors all stem from a man in his forties or fifties with active or convalescent COVID-19.

V and J are TRBV18 and TRBJ2-3; 11 positions match TRBD1. V lost 3 bases to trimming and J lost 4 bases; unmatched junction nucleotides: 6. This CDR3 spans 16 amino acids. Germline V gene lookup returns CDR1 KGHSH and CDR2 LQKENI. This CDR3 reads CASSPPVGQGADTQYF. CDR3 sequence (DNA): TGTGCCAGCTCACCGCCCGTGGGACAGGGGGCAGATACGCAGTATTTT.

This chain links TRBV19 with TRBJ1-1, with TRBD1 identical over 7 bases. Germline loops: CDR1 LNHDA, CDR2 SQIVND (reference sequence). The V gene end was trimmed by 2 bases and the J gene end by 7 bases; junction bases not matched to a gene: 4. CDR3 length: 13 amino acids. CDR3 residues: CASSITAGGEAFF. The CDR3 nucleotides are TGTGCCAGTAGTATAACGGCAGGGGGTGAAGCTTTCTTT. Drawing the rest from reference TRBV19 and TRBJ1-1, the complete variable domain is DGGITQSPKYLFRKEGQNVTLSCEQNLNHDAMYWYRQDPGQGLRLIYYSQIVNDFQKGDIAEGYSVSREKKESFPLTVTSAQKNPTAFYLCASSITAGGEAFFGQGTRLTVV.

This sequence joins TRBV28 and TRBJ2-7; D perhaps matches TRBD2 (5 bases). The CDR3 is made up of 18 amino acids. Trimming shortened V by 3 bases and J by 3 bases, and 24 bases separated the two germline ends. Germline V CDR1 and CDR2: MDHEN, SYDVKM. CDR3 bases: TGTGCCAGCAGTTTGAGGGCCACTAGAGGAGAGTACCACTACGAGCAGTACTTC. Translation: CASSLRATRGEYHYEQYF.

J is TRBJ2-7 and V is TRBV28; tentative D call: TRBD2 (6 bases). CDR1 and CDR2 (germline): MDHEN, SYDVKM. There are 23 residues in the CDR3. With 3 bases removed from V and 0 bases from J, the gap between germline ends came to 36 bases. The CDR3 region is CASSLGWDLGLHTGRRSSYEQYF. The CDR3 nucleotides are TGTGCCAGCAGTTTGGGGTGGGACTTGGGGTTACACACGGGGAGACGTAGCTCCTACGAGCAGTACTTC. Complete variable domain (other parts from reference TRBV28 and TRBJ2-7): DVKVTQSSRYLVKRTGEKVFLECVQDMDHENMFWYRQDPGLGLRLIYFSYDVKMKEKGDIPEGYSVSREKKERFSLILESASTNQTSMYLCASSLGWDLGLHTGRRSSYEQYFGPGTRLTVT.

This clone has a single count. This chain joins TRBV6-2 or TRBV6-3 and TRBJ2-3, with D possibly being TRBD2 (5 bases). The germline V and J ends were trimmed by 0 bases and 6 bases, with 10 bases remaining between them. CDR1 MNHEY and CDR2 SVGEGT come from the germline V gene. The CDR3 length is 14 residues. The CDR3, as DNA: TGTGCCAGCAGTTACTCGACGGGGTTTGATACGCAGTATTTT. Translation gives CASSYSTGFDTQYF.

CDR3 DNA sequence: TGCGCCAGCAGTGGTGAGCCAGGGGTGGGCACAGATACGCAGTATTTT. Translating it yields CASSGEPGVGTDTQYF. This rearrangement joins TRBV10-1 to TRBJ2-3, with TRBD1 as a possible D gene (6 bases). The germline V and J ends were trimmed by 4 bases and 1 base, with 15 bases remaining between them. CDR1 and CDR2 (germline): WNHNN, SYGVQD (reference sequence). This CDR3 region has 16 residues.

The rearrangement joins TRBV6-5 to TRBJ2-1; 7 nucleotides match TRBD1. The CDR3 totals 15 residues. Germline CDR1 and CDR2: MNHEY and SVGAGI. V was clipped by 6 bases and J by 0 bases; unmatched bases: 5. In nucleotides, the CDR3 is TGTGCCAGCAGAGAGCGACAGGGCTCCTACAATGAGCAGTTCTTC. This sequence encodes CASRERQGSYNEQFF.

This rearrangement joins TRBV5-1 to TRBJ1-1; D unresolved. The ends were cut back, 1 base at V and 0 bases at J, with 10 bases in the middle. Germline V gene lookup returns CDR1 SGHRS and CDR2 YFSETQ. This CDR3 is 15 amino acids long. CDR3 protein: CASSLYPEVNTEAFF. The CDR3 region has the DNA TGCGCCAGCAGCTTGTATCCCGAGGTGAACACTGAAGCTTTCTTT.

V is TRBV5-1 and J is TRBJ2-5, with D maybe TRBD1 (6 bases). The germline V gene encodes CDR1 SGHRS and CDR2 YFSETQ. Trimming took off 0 bases at V and 3 bases at J, with 9 bases between the two ends. This CDR3 is 14 amino acids long. CDR3 DNA sequence: TGCGCCAGCAGCTTGGCGGGACAAGAAGAGACCCAGTACTTC. Its translation: CASSLAGQEETQYF.

The chain uses TRBV2 and TRBJ2-7; tentatively, D is TRBD2 (5 bases). This CDR3 is built from 13 residues. Germline V gene lookup returns CDR1 SNHLY and CDR2 FYNNEI. V was shortened by 7 bases and J by 0 bases, with 10 bases between the two germline ends. The chain's CDR3 is CASMAGYSYEQYF. DNA for the CDR3: TGTGCCAGCATGGCGGGTTACTCCTACGAGCAGTACTTC.

V and J are TRBV5-4 and TRBJ1-1, with TRBD1 matching 12 bases. With 4 bases clipped from V and 11 bases from J, the junction kept 12 bases outside the gene matches. This CDR3 contains 15 residues. CDR1 and CDR2 from the germline V gene are SGHNT and YYREEE (reference sequence). For the CDR3, the DNA is TGTGCCAGCAGCCAGGGACAGGGGGCGCCGGGAGGGGCTTTCTTT. As protein: CASSQGQGAPGGAFF.

The V gene is TRBV4-1, the J gene TRBJ2-7; 13 bases map to TRBD2. The V and J ends lost 4 bases and 3 bases, in that order; junction bases with no gene match: 6. The CDR3 length is 16 residues. Germline CDR1 and CDR2: MGHRA and YSYEKL. CDR3 in DNA: TGCGCCAGCAGCCCGACGACTAGCGGGAGGTACTACGAGCAGTACTTC. The encoded protein is CASSPTTSGRYYEQYF.

This clone was recorded a few times. The CDR3 reads CASSLSGGPYEQYF. The CDR3 DNA reads TGTGCCAGCAGTTTATCGGGGGGGCCCTACGAGCAGTACTTC. V and J are TRBV27 and TRBJ2-7; maybe TRBD2 (7 bases). Germline V CDR1 and CDR2: MNHEY, SMNVEV (reference sequence). Trimming pared 0 bases from V and 2 bases from J, leaving 8 bases between. There are 14 residues in the CDR3.

The genes are TRBV19 and TRBJ2-1; TRBD2 aligns across 9 bases. CDR1 and CDR2 from the germline V gene are LNHDA and SQIVND (reference sequence). The junction had 3 bases not matched to a gene; V was cut back by 3 bases and J by 3 bases. CDR3 length: 15 residues. The CDR3: CASSIDSGSYNEQFF. As DNA, the CDR3 is TGTGCCAGTAGTATTGATAGCGGGAGCTACAATGAGCAGTTCTTC. The variable domain in full, with the rest retrieved from reference TRBV19 and TRBJ2-1, is DGGITQSPKYLFRKEGQNVTLSCEQNLNHDAMYWYRQDPGQGLRLIYYSQIVNDFQKGDIAEGYSVSREKKESFPLTVTSAQKNPTAFYLCASSIDSGSYNEQFFGPGTRLTVL.

The J gene is TRBJ2-3, the V gene TRBV4-3, with TRBD2 matching 13 bases. CDR3 length: 15 residues. Per the germline V gene, CDR1 is LGHNA and CDR2 is YSLEER. After removal of 3 bases from V and 3 bases from J, the junction contained 0 bases not matched to a gene. The CDR3 protein is CASSQTSGRTDTQYF. The CDR3 DNA reads TGCGCCAGCAGCCAGACTAGCGGGAGGACAGATACGCAGTATTTT.

The chain has TRBV4-1 and TRBJ1-2; 7 nucleotides align to TRBD1. This CDR3 comprises 14 residues. CDR1 is MGHRA and CDR2 is YSYEKL in the germline V gene. V gave up 5 bases and J gave up 4 bases; unmatched junction bases: 7. This chain's CDR3 is CASSAQGVTYGYTF. The DNA for the CDR3 is TGCGCCAGCAGCGCCCAGGGGGTAACCTATGGCTACACCTTC.

The V call is TRBV4-3, the J call TRBJ2-7; D uncertain. The length of the CDR3 is 16 residues. Trimming removed 1 base from V and 0 bases from J, with 13 bases in between. Germline values: CDR1 LGHNA, CDR2 YSLEER. CDR3: CASSQGSLPSSYEQYF. As DNA, the CDR3 is TGCGCCAGCAGCCAAGGGAGTTTGCCCAGCTCCTACGAGCAGTACTTC.

The rearrangement links TRBV12-3 or TRBV12-4 to TRBJ1-1, with D unresolved. The CDR3 spans 13 residues. Trimming took 3 bases from V and 4 from J, leaving 9 bases between them. The CDR3 DNA sequence: TGTGCCAGCAGTTTTGTCGGGGTCACTGAAGCTTTCTTT. It specifies CASSFVGVTEAFF.

This rearrangement joins TRBV19 to TRBJ2-7, with D unclear. CDR1 LNHDA and CDR2 SQIVND come from the germline V gene (reference sequence). Between the trimmed V and J ends, which lost 9 bases and 3 bases, there was a span of 12 bases. The CDR3 is 12 amino acids. CDR3 nucleotides: TGTGCCAGGCTGGGCAACTTCTACGAGCAGTACTTC. It is translated as CARLGNFYEQYF.

This chain joins TRBV4-1 and TRBJ2-5; perhaps TRBD2 as D (5 bases). V shed 0 bases and J shed 5 bases, with 16 bases lying between them. Germline CDR1 is MGHRA and CDR2 is YSYEKL. The CDR3 totals 16 residues. The chain's CDR3 is CASSQDREGWRETQYF. CDR3 coding DNA: TGCGCCAGCAGCCAAGATCGCGAGGGATGGAGGGAGACCCAGTACTTC.

V and J are TRBV30 and TRBJ1-4; D may be TRBD1 (6 bases). Germline V gene lookup returns CDR1 GTSNPN and CDR2 SVGIG (reference sequence). V was cut by 5 bases and J by 3 bases, with 10 bases left in between. CDR3 length: 13 residues. The CDR3 spells CAWQGSANEKLFF. CDR3 nucleotides: TGTGCCTGGCAGGGGTCGGCTAATGAAAAACTGTTTTTT. Looking up the rest from reference TRBV30 and TRBJ1-4 gives the full variable domain: SQTIHQWPATLVQPVGSPLSLECTVEGTSNPNLYWYRQAAGRGLQLLFYSVGIGQISSEVPQNLSASRPQDRQFILSSKKLLLSDSGFYLCAWQGSANEKLFFGSGTQLSVL.

The chain links TRBV7-9 to TRBJ1-2, with D unclear. Per germline, CDR1 SEHNR and CDR2 FQNEAQ (reference sequence). The CDR3 consists of 14 residues. Trimming shortened V by 0 bases and J by 4 bases, and 9 bases separated the two germline ends. This CDR3 reads CASSLALSIYGYTF. DNA for the CDR3: TGTGCCAGCAGCTTAGCGCTCTCTATCTATGGCTACACCTTC.

V and J are TRBV11-2 and TRBJ1-1; 8 positions match TRBD1. CDR1 SGHAT and CDR2 FQNNGV come from the germline V gene. This CDR3 spans 13 amino acids. J lost 12 bases, V lost 1 base, and 7 bases had no gene match. The CDR3 DNA reads TGTGCCAGCAGCTTAGGGGACAGGATGAGGTCTTTCTTT. It translates to CASSLGDRMRSFF. The full variable domain, in which reference TRBV11-2 and TRBJ1-1 provide the parts outside the CDR3, is EAGVAQSPRYKIIEKRQSVAFWCNPISGHATLYWYQQILGQGPKLLIQFQNNGVVDDSQLPKDRFSAERLKGVDSTLKIQPAKLEDSAVYLCASSLGDRMRSFFGQGTRLTVV.

The rearrangement links TRBV7-2 to TRBJ1-6, with no clear D. Germline assignment: CDR1 SGHTA and CDR2 FQGNSA. Trimming shortened V by 1 base and J by 8 bases, and 6 bases separated the two germline ends. The CDR3 sequence is 13 residues long. CDR3 sequence (DNA): TGTGCCAGCAGCTTAGTTCAGTATTCACCCCTCCACTTT. It translates to CASSLVQYSPLHF. Supplemented by reference TRBV7-2 and TRBJ1-6, the full variable domain reads GAGVSQSPSNKVTEKGKDVELRCDPISGHTALYWYRQSLGQGLEFLIYFQGNSAPDKSGLPSDRFSAERTGGSVSTLTIQRTQQEDSAVYLCASSLVQYSPLHFGNGTRLTVT.

J is TRBJ1-2 and V is TRBV28; 7 bases match TRBD1. The CDR3 is 13 amino acids. Germline-derived CDR1 and CDR2 are MDHEN and SYDVKM. The junction had 3 bases not matched to a gene; V was cut back by 4 bases and J by 4 bases. Written as DNA, the CDR3 is TGTGCCAGCAGTTCGTCAGGGGGCTATGGCTACACCTTC. Translated: CASSSSGGYGYTF.

The chain combines TRBV7-5 with TRBJ2-3; the table names TRBD1, a call not compared with the DNA. TRBV7-5 is termed a pseudogene. The CDR3 contains 14 residues. This CDR3 is CARSSGQAKDTQYF. The CDR3 DNA sequence: TGTGCCAGAAGCTCGGGACAGGCCAAGGATACGCAGTATTTT.

The chain carries TRBV28 and TRBJ2-2, with TRBD2 matching over 13 bases. CDR1 and CDR2 from the germline V gene are MDHEN and SYDVKM. The trim removed 8 bases at V and 4 bases at J, leaving 7 bases unmatched. This CDR3 has 16 amino acids. The CDR3 spells CASLGTSGTTTGELFF. CDR3 nucleotides: TGTGCCAGCTTAGGGACTAGCGGGACTACCACCGGGGAGCTGTTTTTT. The whole variable domain, filled in from reference TRBV28 and TRBJ2-2, reads DVKVTQSSRYLVKRTGEKVFLECVQDMDHENMFWYRQDPGLGLRLIYFSYDVKMKEKGDIPEGYSVSREKKERFSLILESASTNQTSMYLCASLGTSGTTTGELFFGEGSRLTVL.

The J gene is TRBJ1-1, the V gene TRBV7-2, with a possible D match to TRBD1 (6 bases). With 5 bases removed from V and 6 bases from J, the gap between germline ends came to 13 bases. CDR1 is SGHTA and CDR2 is FQGNSA in the germline V gene. The CDR3 consists of 13 residues. The CDR3 sequence: CASSPGTFAEAFF. CDR3 in DNA: TGTGCCAGCAGCCCCGGGACATTCGCTGAAGCTTTCTTT.